These T cell receptor beta chains were read from a single sample in a study of blood T cell repertoires in COVID-19. The protocol was immunoSEQ multiplex PCR, while the TCRdb copy is restricted to in-frame clones and leaves out a portion. Among around 200,000 clones, 80% to 90% were seen once, and the ten largest hold roughly 8.8%. Sequenced sample: peripheral blood. The source of these receptors is a woman aged 45-65 years with acute or convalescent COVID-19. The CDR3 runs from the conserved cysteine through the conserved F or W. Fields, in order: V gene, D gene, clone size, J gene, CDR3 protein, CDR3 DNA. The D gene is left open where the match is weak. Clone size is given for some rows only: seen once, a few or many times, or a class if the clone is expanded.

TRBV2	TRBD2	NA	TRBJ2-5	CASSMTSGETQYF	TGTGCCAGCAGTATGACTAGCGGGGAGACCCAGTACTTC
TRBV28	NA	NA	TRBJ1-2	CASRRGDGYTF	TGTGCCAGCAGGCGGGGGGATGGCTACACCTTC
TRBV24-1	TRBD1	NA	TRBJ1-5	CATSRGTAPQHF	TGTGCCACCAGTCGGGGGACAGCGCCCCAGCATTTT
TRBV12-3/TRBV12-4	NA	NA	TRBJ1-5	CASSTTGGQPQHF	TGTGCCAGCAGTACGACAGGAGGACAGCCCCAGCATTTT
TRBV6-5	NA	NA	TRBJ1-1	CASRLELWANTEAFF	TGTGCCAGCAGACTGGAATTGTGGGCGAACACTGAAGCTTTCTTT
TRBV5-6	TRBD2	NA	TRBJ2-3	CASSPGVGLAGDTQYF	TGTGCCAGCAGCCCTGGGGTAGGACTAGCGGGAGATACGCAGTATTTT
TRBV24-1	TRBD2	NA	TRBJ2-1	CATSGRAGAYNEQFF	TGTGCCACCAGTGGACGGGCGGGAGCCTACAATGAGCAGTTCTTC
TRBV6-5	NA	once	TRBJ2-1	CASSYTEPGLNEQFF	TGTGCCAGCAGTTATACCGAACCAGGGCTCAATGAGCAGTTCTTC
TRBV11-2	NA	once	TRBJ2-7	CASSPDMLQGEQYF	TGTGCCAGCAGCCCTGACATGCTCCAGGGCGAGCAGTACTTC
TRBV27	TRBD2	NA	TRBJ2-7	CASSPGLAAYEQYF	TGTGCCAGCAGCCCGGGACTAGCGGCCTACGAGCAGTACTTC
TRBV20-1	NA	NA	TRBJ2-1	CSGGSLEQFF	TGCAGTGGGGGCAGTCTAGAGCAGTTCTTC
TRBV18	NA	NA	TRBJ2-1	CASSPRSGAGDEQFF	TGTGCCAGCTCACCAAGGAGCGGAGCTGGCGATGAGCAGTTCTTC
TRBV19	TRBD1	NA	TRBJ2-3	CASSPRDRQRDTQYF	TGTGCCAGTAGTCCCCGGGACAGGCAACGAGATACGCAGTATTTT
TRBV18	NA	NA	TRBJ2-6	CASSPTGYISGANVLTF	TGTGCCAGCTCACCAACGGGTTATATCTCTGGGGCCAACGTCCTGACTTTC
TRBV9	TRBD2	NA	TRBJ2-3	CASSLTSGPDTQYF	TGTGCCAGCAGCTTGACTAGCGGACCCGATACGCAGTATTTT
TRBV27	TRBD1	NA	TRBJ2-1	CASSSYGQGSYNEQFF	TGTGCCAGCAGTTCCTATGGACAGGGGTCCTACAATGAGCAGTTCTTC
TRBV4-2	TRBD2	NA	TRBJ2-3	CASTPRGGRGEDTQYF	TGTGCCAGCACCCCCAGGGGCGGGAGGGGTGAAGATACGCAGTATTTT
TRBV6-5	NA	NA	TRBJ1-1	CASTPHTGSRTEAFF	TGTGCCAGCACCCCACATACAGGGTCTAGGACTGAAGCTTTCTTT
TRBV11-3	NA	NA	TRBJ2-1	CASSGSGYEQFF	TGTGCCAGCAGCGGCTCAGGGTACGAGCAGTTCTTC
TRBV27	NA	once	TRBJ2-7	CASSFGGPMNEQYF	TGTGCCAGCAGTTTCGGAGGGCCCATGAACGAGCAGTACTTC
TRBV3-1/TRBV3-2	TRBD2	NA	TRBJ2-5	CASSTSAGTSGRGTLMRTQYF	TGTGCCAGCAGCACGAGCGCCGGGACTAGCGGGAGAGGTACCCTAATGCGGACCCAGTACTTC
TRBV14	TRBD2	NA	TRBJ2-2	CASSHRRALADTGELFF	TGTGCCAGCAGCCATAGGAGGGCCCTAGCGGACACCGGGGAGCTGTTTTTT
TRBV6-2/TRBV6-3	NA	NA	TRBJ1-2	CASSPTLQGVYGYTF	TGTGCCAGCAGTCCCACTCTACAGGGCGTCTATGGCTACACCTTC
TRBV5-5	NA	NA	TRBJ1-2	CASSLDRVGGYTF	TGTGCCAGCAGCTTGGACAGGGTGGGTGGCTACACCTTC
TRBV6-1	NA	NA	TRBJ1-5	CASSEVGGPGQPQHF	TGTGCCAGCAGTGAAGTAGGTGGGCCGGGACAGCCCCAGCATTTT
TRBV2	NA	NA	TRBJ2-4	CASRQPEGRAKNIQYF	TGTGCCAGCAGACAGCCCGAGGGTAGAGCCAAAAACATTCAGTACTTC
TRBV19	TRBD2	few	TRBJ2-1	CASSPPTSGRMEQFF	TGTGCCAGTAGTCCACCGACTAGCGGGAGGATGGAGCAGTTCTTC
TRBV4-1	TRBD1	NA	TRBJ2-5	CASRSTKGAIQETQYF	TGCGCCAGCAGAAGCACTAAGGGGGCAATCCAAGAGACCCAGTACTTC
TRBV5-4	TRBD1	NA	TRBJ2-7	CASSGQGAPMARF	TGTGCCAGCTCAGGACAGGGCGCCCCAATGGCCCGCTTC
TRBV12-5	NA	NA	TRBJ2-2	CASGLVRWGRMNTGELFF	TGTGCTAGTGGTTTGGTAAGGTGGGGGCGCATGAACACCGGGGAGCTGTTTTTT
TRBV14	NA	NA	TRBJ1-1	CASSLQGKGMNTEAFF	TGTGCCAGCAGCCTTCAGGGGAAGGGGATGAACACTGAAGCTTTCTTT
TRBV5-4	TRBD2	NA	TRBJ2-5	CASSSGGSGRGETQYF	TGTGCCAGCAGTTCGGGGGGTAGCGGGAGAGGAGAGACCCAGTACTTC
TRBV6-5	TRBD1	NA	TRBJ2-3	CASKTGTGRTDTQYF	TGTGCCAGCAAGACCGGGACAGGGCGCACAGATACGCAGTATTTT
TRBV28	NA	NA	TRBJ1-5	CASSRGAQHF	TGTGCCAGCAGCCGAGGCGCCCAGCATTTT
TRBV28	NA	NA	TRBJ1-2	CASTRQGFNVGYGYTF	TGTGCCAGCACCAGGCAGGGCTTCAATGTGGGGTATGGCTACACCTTC
TRBV28	NA	NA	TRBJ2-7	CASSYTSHEQYF	TGTGCCAGCAGTTACACTAGTCACGAGCAGTACTTC
TRBV6-1	NA	NA	TRBJ1-2	CASSEAGDYGYTF	TGTGCCAGCAGTGAAGCAGGGGACTATGGCTACACCTTC
TRBV19	NA	once	TRBJ1-3	CASSRETYFASGNTIYF	TGTGCCAGTAGCCGGGAAACATACTTCGCGTCTGGAAACACCATATATTTT
TRBV27	TRBD2	NA	TRBJ2-7	CASSPRVAGYEQYF	TGTGCCAGCAGTCCTCGGGTAGCGGGTTACGAGCAGTACTTC
TRBV2	NA	NA	TRBJ2-5	CASSSGLRETQYF	TGTGCCAGCAGCTCCGGTCTGAGAGAGACCCAGTACTTC
TRBV11-2	NA	NA	TRBJ2-6	CASSLVSWRSGANVLTF	TGTGCCAGCAGCTTAGTTTCCTGGAGATCTGGGGCCAACGTCCTGACTTTC
TRBV15	NA	NA	TRBJ2-1	CATSRRTDNEQFF	TGTGCCACCAGCAGAAGGACAGACAATGAGCAGTTCTTC
TRBV12-5	NA	NA	TRBJ1-2	CASGLVPGNGYTF	TGTGCTAGTGGTTTGGTACCAGGGAATGGCTACACCTTC
TRBV24-1	TRBD1	once	TRBJ2-2	CATSEPGTGATGELFF	TGTGCCACCAGTGAGCCCGGGACAGGGGCCACCGGGGAGCTGTTTTTT
TRBV9	TRBD1	NA	TRBJ2-5	CASSPTGVGETQYF	TGTGCCAGCAGCCCAACAGGGGTGGGAGAGACCCAGTACTTC
TRBV6-4	NA	once	TRBJ1-2	CASSATKGSGGYTF	TGTGCCAGCAGTGCCACAAAAGGGTCGGGAGGCTACACCTTC
TRBV27	TRBD1	NA	TRBJ1-2	CASRVVGTGFYGYTF	TGTGCCAGCAGGGTGGTCGGGACAGGGTTTTATGGCTACACCTTC
TRBV5-1	TRBD1	NA	TRBJ1-1	CASSNKNGQGSEAFF	TGCGCCAGCAGCAATAAAAATGGACAGGGGTCTGAAGCTTTCTTT
TRBV6-5	NA	NA	TRBJ2-1	CASSLPTDYNEQFF	TGTGCCAGCAGTCTACCGACAGACTACAATGAGCAGTTCTTC
TRBV5-1	TRBD2	NA	TRBJ2-1	CASSATSGIDEQFF	TGCGCCAGCAGCGCGACTAGCGGGATCGATGAGCAGTTCTTC
TRBV7-5	NA	NA	TRBJ2-2	CARSWRTGGPSGELFF	TGTGCCAGAAGCTGGAGGACAGGGGGCCCCTCCGGGGAGCTGTTTTTT
TRBV28	TRBD1	few	TRBJ1-4	CASSFGQGLREKLFF	TGTGCCAGCAGTTTTGGACAGGGGTTGAGGGAAAAACTGTTTTTT
TRBV11-2	NA	NA	TRBJ2-1	CASSLDPGLPRGYNEQFF	TGTGCCAGCAGCTTAGATCCGGGCCTGCCCAGGGGATACAATGAGCAGTTCTTC
TRBV6-5	NA	NA	TRBJ1-1	CASSYLPGTEAFF	TGTGCCAGCAGTTACTTACCAGGCACTGAAGCTTTCTTT
TRBV7-3	NA	once	TRBJ1-4	CASSRIFGEKLFF	TGTGCCAGCAGCCGAATTTTCGGGGAAAAACTGTTTTTT
TRBV2	TRBD1	NA	TRBJ1-2	CASSGAGTANYGYTF	TGTGCCAGCAGTGGAGCCGGGACAGCTAACTATGGCTACACCTTC